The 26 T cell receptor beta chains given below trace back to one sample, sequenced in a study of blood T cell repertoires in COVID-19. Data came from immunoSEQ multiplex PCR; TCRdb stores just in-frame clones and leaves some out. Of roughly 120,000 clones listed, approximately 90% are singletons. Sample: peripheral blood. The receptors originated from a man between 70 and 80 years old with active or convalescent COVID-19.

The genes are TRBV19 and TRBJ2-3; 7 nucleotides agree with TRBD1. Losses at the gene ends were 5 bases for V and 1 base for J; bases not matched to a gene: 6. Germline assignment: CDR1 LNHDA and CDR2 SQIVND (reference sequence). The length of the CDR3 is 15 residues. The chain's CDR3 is CASSFGTAGTDTQYF. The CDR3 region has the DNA TGTGCCAGTAGTTTCGGGACAGCGGGCACAGATACGCAGTATTTT.

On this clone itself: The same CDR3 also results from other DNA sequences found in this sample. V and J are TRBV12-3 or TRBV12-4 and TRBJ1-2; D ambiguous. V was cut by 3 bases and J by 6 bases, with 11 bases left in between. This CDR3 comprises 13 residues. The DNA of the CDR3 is TGTGCCAGCAGTTTGCGGGGAACGGATGGCTACACCTTC. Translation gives CASSLRGTDGYTF.

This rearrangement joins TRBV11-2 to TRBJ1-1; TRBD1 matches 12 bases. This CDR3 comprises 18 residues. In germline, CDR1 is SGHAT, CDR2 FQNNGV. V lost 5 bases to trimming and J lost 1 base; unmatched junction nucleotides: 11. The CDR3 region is CASSLLLGQGARNTEAFF. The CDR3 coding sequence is TGTGCCAGCAGCCTCCTTCTGGGACAGGGGGCGCGGAACACTGAAGCTTTCTTT.

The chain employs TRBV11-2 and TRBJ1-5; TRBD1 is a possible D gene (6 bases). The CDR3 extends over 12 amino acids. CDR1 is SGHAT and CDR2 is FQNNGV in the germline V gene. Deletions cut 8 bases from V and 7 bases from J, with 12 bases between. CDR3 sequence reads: CASGQLRQPQHF. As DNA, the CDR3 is TGTGCCAGCGGACAGCTAAGGCAGCCCCAGCATTTT.

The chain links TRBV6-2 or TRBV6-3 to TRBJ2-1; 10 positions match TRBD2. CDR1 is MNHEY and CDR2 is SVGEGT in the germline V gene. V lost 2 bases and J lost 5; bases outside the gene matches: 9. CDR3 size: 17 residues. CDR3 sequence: CASSYPSLSGRDNEQFF. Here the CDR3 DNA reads TGTGCCAGCAGTTACCCCTCCCTGAGCGGGAGGGACAATGAGCAGTTCTTC.

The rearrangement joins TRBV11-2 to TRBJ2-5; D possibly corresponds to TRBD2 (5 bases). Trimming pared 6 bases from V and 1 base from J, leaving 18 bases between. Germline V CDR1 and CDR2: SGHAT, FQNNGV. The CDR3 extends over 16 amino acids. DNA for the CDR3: TGTGCCAGCAGTTTCTCAGGAGGCTGGGGCCAAGAGACCCAGTACTTC. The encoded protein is CASSFSGGWGQETQYF.

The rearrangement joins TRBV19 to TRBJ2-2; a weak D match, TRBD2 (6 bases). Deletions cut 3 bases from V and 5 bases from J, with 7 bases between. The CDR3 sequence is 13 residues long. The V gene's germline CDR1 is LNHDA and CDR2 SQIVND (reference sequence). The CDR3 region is CASSIRGTGELFF. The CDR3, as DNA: TGTGCCAGTAGTATCCGGGGGACCGGGGAGCTGTTTTTT.

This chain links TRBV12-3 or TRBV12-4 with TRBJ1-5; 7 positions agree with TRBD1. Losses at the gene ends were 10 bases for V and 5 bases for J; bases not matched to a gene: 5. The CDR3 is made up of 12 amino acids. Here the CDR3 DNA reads TGTGCCACCCAGGGGGGAGATCAGCCCCAGCATTTT. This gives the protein CATQGGDQPQHF.

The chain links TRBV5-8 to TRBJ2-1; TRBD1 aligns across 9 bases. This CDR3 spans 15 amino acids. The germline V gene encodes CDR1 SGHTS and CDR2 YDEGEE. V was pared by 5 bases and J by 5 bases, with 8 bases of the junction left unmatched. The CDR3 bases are TGTGCCAGCAGAGGGGAGGGACAGGGCCACAATGAGCAGTTCTTC. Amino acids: CASRGEGQGHNEQFF.

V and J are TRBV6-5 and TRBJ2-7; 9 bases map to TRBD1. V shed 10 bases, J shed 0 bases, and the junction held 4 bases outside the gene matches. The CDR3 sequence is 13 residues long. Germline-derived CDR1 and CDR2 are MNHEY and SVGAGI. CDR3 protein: CATQTGGSYEQYF. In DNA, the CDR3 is TGTGCCACCCAGACAGGGGGCTCCTACGAGCAGTACTTC.

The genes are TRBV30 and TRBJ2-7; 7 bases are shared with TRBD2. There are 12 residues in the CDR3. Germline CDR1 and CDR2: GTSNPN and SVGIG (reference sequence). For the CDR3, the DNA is TGTGCGGGAGGGACGCGCGCCTACGAGCAGTACTTC. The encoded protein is CAGGTRAYEQYF.

CDR3 loop: CSVEKIKGAETEAFF. CDR3 nucleotide sequence: TGCAGCGTTGAAAAGATAAAAGGGGCGGAGACTGAAGCTTTCTTT. This chain links TRBV29-1 with TRBJ1-1, with D possibly being TRBD1 (5 bases). Trimming cost V 2 bases and J 5 bases, with 18 bases left between them. The CDR3 is 15 residues long. The germline V gene encodes CDR1 SQVTM and CDR2 ANQGSEA. Filled out from reference TRBV29-1 and TRBJ1-1, the complete variable domain reads SAVISQKPSRDICQRGTSLTIQCQVDSQVTMMFWYRQQPGQSLTLIATANQGSEATYESGFVIDKFPISRPNLTFSTLTVSNMSPEDSSIYLCSVEKIKGAETEAFFGQGTRLTVV.

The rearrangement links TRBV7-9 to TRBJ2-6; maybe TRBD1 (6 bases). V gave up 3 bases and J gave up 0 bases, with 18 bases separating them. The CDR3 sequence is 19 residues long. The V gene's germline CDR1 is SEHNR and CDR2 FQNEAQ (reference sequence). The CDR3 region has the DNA TGTGCCAGCAGCTTGTCGGTTGCAGGGGTAAGCTCTGGGGCCAACGTCCTGACTTTC. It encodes CASSLSVAGVSSGANVLTF. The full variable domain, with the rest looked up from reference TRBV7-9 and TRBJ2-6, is DTGVSQNPRHKITKRGQNVTFRCDPISEHNRLYWYRQTLGQGPEFLTYFQNEAQLEKSRLLSDRFSAERPKGSFSTLEIQRTEQGDSAMYLCASSLSVAGVSSGANVLTFGAGSRLTVL.

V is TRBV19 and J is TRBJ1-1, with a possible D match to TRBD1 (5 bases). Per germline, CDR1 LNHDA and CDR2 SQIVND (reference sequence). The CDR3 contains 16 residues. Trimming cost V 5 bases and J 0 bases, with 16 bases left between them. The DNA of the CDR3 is TGTGCCAGTAGTCTGAAACTTACAGGCATGAACACTGAAGCTTTCTTT. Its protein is CASSLKLTGMNTEAFF.

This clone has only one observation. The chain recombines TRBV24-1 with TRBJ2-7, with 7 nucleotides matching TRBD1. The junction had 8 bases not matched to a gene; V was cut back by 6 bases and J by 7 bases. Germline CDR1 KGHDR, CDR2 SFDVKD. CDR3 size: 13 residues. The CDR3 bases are TGTGCCACCAGTCCTAAACAGGGGTCGGAGCAGTACTTC. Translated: CATSPKQGSEQYF.

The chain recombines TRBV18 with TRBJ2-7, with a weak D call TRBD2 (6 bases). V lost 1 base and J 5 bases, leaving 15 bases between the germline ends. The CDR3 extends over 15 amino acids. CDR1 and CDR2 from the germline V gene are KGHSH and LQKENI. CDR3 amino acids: CASSPRGEVRHEQYF. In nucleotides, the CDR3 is TGTGCCAGCTCACCACGAGGGGAGGTTAGGCACGAGCAGTACTTC.

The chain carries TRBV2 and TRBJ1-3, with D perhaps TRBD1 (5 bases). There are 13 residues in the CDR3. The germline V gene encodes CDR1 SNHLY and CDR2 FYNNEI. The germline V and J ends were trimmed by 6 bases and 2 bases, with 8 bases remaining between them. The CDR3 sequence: CASSEDTGNTIYF. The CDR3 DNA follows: TGTGCCAGCAGCGAGGACACTGGAAACACCATATATTTT.

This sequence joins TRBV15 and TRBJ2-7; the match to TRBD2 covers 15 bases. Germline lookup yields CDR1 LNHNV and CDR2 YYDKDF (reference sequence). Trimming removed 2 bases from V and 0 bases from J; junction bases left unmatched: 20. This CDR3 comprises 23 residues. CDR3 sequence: CATSRLPGLRTSGRARSSYEQYF. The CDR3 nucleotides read TGTGCCACCAGCAGACTGCCTGGACTTCGGACTAGCGGGAGGGCCAGGAGCTCCTACGAGCAGTACTTC.

This chain's CDR3 is CASGETGPGTGELFF. The CDR3 DNA sequence: TGTGCCAGCGGTGAGACAGGGCCGGGCACCGGGGAGCTGTTTTTT. V and J are TRBV7-3 and TRBJ2-2, with 7 bases that match TRBD1. Per the germline V gene, CDR1 is SGHTA and CDR2 is FQGTGA. V was pared by 8 bases and J by 4 bases, with 10 bases of the junction left unmatched. The CDR3 sequence is 15 residues long. Complete variable domain (other parts from reference TRBV7-3 and TRBJ2-2): GAGVSQTPSNKVTEKGKYVELRCDPISGHTALYWYRQSLGQGPEFLIYFQGTGAADDSGLPNDRFFAVRPEGSVSTLKIQRTERGDSAVYLCASGETGPGTGELFFGEGSRLTVL.

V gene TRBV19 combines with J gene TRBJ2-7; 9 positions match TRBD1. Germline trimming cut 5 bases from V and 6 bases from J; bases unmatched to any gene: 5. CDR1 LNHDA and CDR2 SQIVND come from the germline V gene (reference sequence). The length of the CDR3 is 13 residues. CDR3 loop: CASSPGQGLEQYF. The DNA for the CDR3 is TGTGCCAGTAGTCCGGGACAGGGTCTCGAGCAGTACTTC. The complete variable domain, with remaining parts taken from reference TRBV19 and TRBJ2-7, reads DGGITQSPKYLFRKEGQNVTLSCEQNLNHDAMYWYRQDPGQGLRLIYYSQIVNDFQKGDIAEGYSVSREKKESFPLTVTSAQKNPTAFYLCASSPGQGLEQYFGPGTRLTVT.

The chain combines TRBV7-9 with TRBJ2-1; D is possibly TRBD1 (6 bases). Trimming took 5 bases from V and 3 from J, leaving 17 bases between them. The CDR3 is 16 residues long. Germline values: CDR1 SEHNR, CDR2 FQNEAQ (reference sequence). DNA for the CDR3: TGTGCCAGCAGCACCCACCGGGACACCAACTACAATGAGCAGTTCTTC. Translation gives CASSTHRDTNYNEQFF.

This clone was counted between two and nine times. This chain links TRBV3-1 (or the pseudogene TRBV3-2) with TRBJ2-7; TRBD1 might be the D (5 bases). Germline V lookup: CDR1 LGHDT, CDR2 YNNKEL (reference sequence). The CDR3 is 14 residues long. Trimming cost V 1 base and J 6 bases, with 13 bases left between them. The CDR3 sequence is CASSQAGRATEQYF. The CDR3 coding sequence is TGTGCCAGCAGCCAAGCCGGCAGGGCGACCGAGCAGTACTTC.

This CDR3 reads CAWSFKETQYF. CDR3 in DNA: TGTGCCTGGAGTTTTAAAGAGACCCAGTACTTC. This chain links TRBV30 with TRBJ2-5; D is undetermined. CDR3 length equals 11 residues. Germline loops: CDR1 GTSNPN, CDR2 SVGIG (reference sequence). V dropped 2 bases and J dropped 3 bases, with 4 bases sitting between them.

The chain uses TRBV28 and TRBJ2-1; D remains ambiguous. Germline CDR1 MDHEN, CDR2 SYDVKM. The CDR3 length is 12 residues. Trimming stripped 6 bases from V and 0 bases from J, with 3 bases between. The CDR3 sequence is CASRSSYNEQFF. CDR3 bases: TGTGCCAGCAGGAGCTCCTACAATGAGCAGTTCTTC.

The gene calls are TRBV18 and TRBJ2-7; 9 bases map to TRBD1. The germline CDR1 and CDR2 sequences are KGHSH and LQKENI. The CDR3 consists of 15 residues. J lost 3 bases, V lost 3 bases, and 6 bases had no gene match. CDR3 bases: TGTGCCAGCTCACCCGGGACAGGGTATAACTACGAGCAGTACTTC. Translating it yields CASSPGTGYNYEQYF. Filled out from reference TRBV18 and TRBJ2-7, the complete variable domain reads NAGVMQNPRHLVRRRGQEARLRCSPMKGHSHVYWYRQLPEEGLKFMVYLQKENIIDESGMPKERFSAEFPKEGPSILRIQQVVRGDSAAYFCASSPGTGYNYEQYFGPGTRLTVT.

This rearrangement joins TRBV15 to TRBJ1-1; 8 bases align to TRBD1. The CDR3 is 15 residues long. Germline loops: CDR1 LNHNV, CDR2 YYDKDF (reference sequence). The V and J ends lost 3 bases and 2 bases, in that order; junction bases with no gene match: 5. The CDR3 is CATSSPGQGNTEAFF. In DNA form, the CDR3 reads TGTGCCACCAGCAGCCCCGGACAGGGAAACACTGAAGCTTTCTTT.